This passage covers 23 T cell receptor beta chains from one sample sequenced in a study of blood T cell repertoires in COVID-19. The method was immunoSEQ multiplex PCR; TCRdb's version includes in-frame clones alone and lacks a portion of them. The sample has 200,000 to 250,000 clones, 70% to 90% seen once. Sequencing input: PBMCs or T cells enriched from blood (not recorded which). The receptors were gathered from a man aged 45-65 years who had been exposed to COVID-19.

The J gene is TRBJ1-2, the V gene TRBV6-5; a weak D match, TRBD1 (6 bases). Trimming cost V 6 bases and J 1 base, with 9 bases left between them. Germline lookup yields CDR1 MNHEY and CDR2 SVGAGI. The CDR3 extends over 13 amino acids. The CDR3 coding sequence is TGTGCCAGCAGCTCAGGGGATAACTATGGCTACACCTTC. Its translation: CASSSGDNYGYTF.

The chain employs TRBV28 and TRBJ2-5; TRBD1 aligns across 7 bases. Unmatched junction bases numbered 5, after V lost 5 bases and J lost 5 bases. CDR3 length equals 13 residues. CDR1 is MDHEN and CDR2 is SYDVKM in the germline V gene. CDR3 bases: TGTGCCAGCAGTCAAGGGGGCCGGGAGACCCAGTACTTC. This gives the protein CASSQGGRETQYF.

V gene TRBV29-1 combines with J gene TRBJ1-1; 10 bases agree with TRBD1. In germline, CDR1 is SQVTM, CDR2 ANQGSEA. Trimming at V came to 5 bases and at J to 5 bases, leaving 5 bases not matched to a gene. The CDR3 loop spans 13 amino acids. The CDR3 region is CSVSGTGVTEAFF. The CDR3 nucleotides read TGCAGCGTTTCTGGGACAGGGGTAACTGAAGCTTTCTTT. Using reference TRBV29-1 and TRBJ1-1 for the parts outside the CDR3, the full variable domain is SAVISQKPSRDICQRGTSLTIQCQVDSQVTMMFWYRQQPGQSLTLIATANQGSEATYESGFVIDKFPISRPNLTFSTLTVSNMSPEDSSIYLCSVSGTGVTEAFFGQGTRLTVV.

The chain joins TRBV30 to TRBJ1-2, with D tentatively TRBD1 (5 bases). This CDR3 contains 14 residues. The germline V gene encodes CDR1 GTSNPN and CDR2 SVGIG (reference sequence). V was pared by 0 bases and J by 4 bases, with 12 bases between. The chain's CDR3 is CAWSVVRTGYGYTF. The CDR3 coding sequence is TGTGCCTGGAGTGTAGTTCGAACAGGCTATGGCTACACCTTC.

On this clone itself: The same CDR3 can be traced to other DNA sequences in this sample. The V gene is TRBV28, the J gene TRBJ2-1; 7 positions agree with TRBD2. This CDR3 has 15 residues. Looked up from germline, CDR1 is MDHEN and CDR2 is SYDVKM. After removal of 3 bases from V and 0 bases from J, the junction contained 2 bases not matched to a gene. In DNA, the CDR3 is TGTGCCAGCAGTTTGGGCGGGAGCTCCTACAATGAGCAGTTCTTC. It translates to CASSLGGSSYNEQFF. The whole variable domain, filled in from reference TRBV28 and TRBJ2-1, reads DVKVTQSSRYLVKRTGEKVFLECVQDMDHENMFWYRQDPGLGLRLIYFSYDVKMKEKGDIPEGYSVSREKKERFSLILESASTNQTSMYLCASSLGGSSYNEQFFGPGTRLTVL.

This chain uses TRBV4-1 with TRBJ2-5; D may be TRBD2 (6 bases). Trimming took off 4 bases at V and 3 bases at J, with 9 bases between the two ends. CDR3 length: 13 residues. In germline, CDR1 is MGHRA, CDR2 YSYEKL. The CDR3, as DNA: TGCGCCAGCAGCCGGGCGGGGAAAGAGACCCAGTACTTC. This codes for CASSRAGKETQYF.

The chain joins TRBV9 to TRBJ1-1; TRBD1 might be the D (5 bases). The germline V and J ends were trimmed by 1 base and 4 bases, with 8 bases remaining between them. The CDR3 has 13 amino acids. In germline, CDR1 is SGDLS, CDR2 YYNGEE. The DNA for the CDR3 is TGTGCCAGCAGCGTACGGAGGGGCACTGAAGCTTTCTTT. It yields the protein CASSVRRGTEAFF.

The chain combines TRBV4-1 with TRBJ1-2; TRBD1 matches 8 bases. The CDR3 consists of 15 residues. The germline gives CDR1 MGHRA, CDR2 YSYEKL. V shed 0 bases, J shed 7 bases, and the junction held 7 bases outside the gene matches. The CDR3 nucleotides read TGCGCCAGCAGCCAAGAGGGGACAGGATTAGGTGGCTACACCTTC. Encoded protein: CASSQEGTGLGGYTF.

This clone was found a few times. The V gene is TRBV3-1 (or the pseudogene TRBV3-2), the J gene TRBJ2-3; possible D gene TRBD2, 6 bases. Germline V gene data show CDR1 as LGHDT and CDR2 as YNNKEL (reference sequence). This CDR3 has 14 residues. The germline V and J ends were trimmed by 8 bases and 0 bases, with 12 bases remaining between them. The CDR3 here is CASFLSGSTDTQYF. For the CDR3, the DNA is TGTGCCAGCTTCCTTAGCGGCAGCACAGATACGCAGTATTTT.

The chain recombines TRBV29-1 with TRBJ2-2; D not certain. CDR1 and CDR2 (germline): SQVTM, ANQGSEA. This CDR3 region has 12 residues. The CDR3 region is CCTTGNTGELFF. For the CDR3, the DNA is TGCTGCACGACGGGGAACACCGGGGAGCTGTTTTTT.

The chain links TRBV19 to TRBJ1-2; TRBD1 agrees at 7 bases. The CDR3 loop spans 14 amino acids. V trimming: 7 bases; J trimming: 4 bases; junction bases outside the gene matches: 9. Germline V gene data show CDR1 as LNHDA and CDR2 as SQIVND (reference sequence). The CDR3 region has the DNA TGTGCCAGTACCTACCTTGGACAGGTCTATGGCTACACCTTC. This codes for CASTYLGQVYGYTF.

This rearrangement joins TRBV6-2 or TRBV6-3 to TRBJ2-7; 7 bases are shared with TRBD2. CDR1 is MNHEY and CDR2 is SVGEGT in the germline V gene. There are 17 residues in the CDR3. V dropped 2 bases and J dropped 2; count of bases not matched to a gene: 12. The CDR3 loop is CASSYALGDYRTYEQYV. CDR3 bases: TGTGCCAGCAGTTACGCTCTCGGGGACTACCGTACCTACGAGCAGTACGTC.

The V gene is TRBV7-9, the J gene TRBJ2-1; D may be TRBD2 (5 bases). The V gene's germline CDR1 is SEHNR and CDR2 FQNEAQ (reference sequence). The V gene lost 5 bases and the J gene lost 4 bases, with 12 bases spanning the gap. This CDR3 comprises 14 residues. CDR3 nucleotide sequence: TGTGCCAGCAGCCAGCGGACCGGGTACAATGAGCAGTTCTTC. Translation gives CASSQRTGYNEQFF.

V gene TRBV5-1 combines with J gene TRBJ2-1, with 9 bases aligning to TRBD1. After removal of 3 bases from V and 7 bases from J, the junction contained 8 bases not matched to a gene. This CDR3 has 15 residues. Germline V lookup: CDR1 SGHRS, CDR2 YFSETQ. The CDR3 spells CASSSQGAPRNEQFF. The CDR3 DNA reads as TGCGCCAGCAGCTCACAGGGGGCCCCCCGAAATGAGCAGTTCTTC. The full variable domain, its missing parts supplied by reference TRBV5-1 and TRBJ2-1, is KAGVTQTPRYLIKTRGQQVTLSCSPISGHRSVSWYQQTPGQGLQFLFEYFSETQRNKGNFPGRFSGRQFSNSRSEMNVSTLELGDSALYLCASSSQGAPRNEQFFGPGTRLTVL.

The rearrangement joins TRBV11-3 to TRBJ1-2, with 9 bases aligning to TRBD1. With V trimmed by 1 base and J by 2 bases, 2 bases remained unmatched. The CDR3 runs 15 residues. In germline, CDR1 is SGHNT, CDR2 YENEEA. The CDR3 sequence is CASSLGDRANYGYTF. DNA for the CDR3: TGTGCCAGCAGCTTAGGGGACAGGGCAAACTATGGCTACACCTTC.

V is TRBV25-1 and J is TRBJ1-2; possibly TRBD1 for D (6 bases). Germline V lookup: CDR1 MGHDK, CDR2 SYGVNS. The CDR3 has 14 residues. V shed 6 bases and J shed 4 bases, with 15 bases lying between them. DNA for the CDR3: TGTGCCAGCAGCATTAGAGGGGACACCTATGGCTACACCTTC. This codes for CASSIRGDTYGYTF.

The chain carries TRBV6-5 and TRBJ2-2, with TRBD1 matching over 7 bases. Germline V gene sequence: CDR1 MNHEY, CDR2 SVGAGI. Trimming at V came to 3 bases and at J to 4 bases, leaving 5 bases not matched to a gene. The CDR3 is 15 amino acids. The CDR3 here is CASSYARGFTGELFF. Here the CDR3 DNA reads TGTGCCAGCAGTTATGCCAGGGGGTTCACCGGGGAGCTGTTTTTT.

This rearrangement joins TRBV20-1 to TRBJ2-5, with TRBD2 matching over 10 bases. Germline CDR1 DFQATT, CDR2 SNEGSKA (reference sequence). Trimming at V came to 3 bases and at J to 4 bases, leaving 5 bases not matched to a gene. The CDR3 length is 14 residues. CDR3 region: CSASTAGGPETQYF. CDR3 coding DNA: TGCAGTGCTAGTACAGCGGGGGGGCCAGAGACCCAGTACTTC.

V usage is TRBV5-4 and J usage is TRBJ2-7; 9 nucleotides agree with TRBD1. Per the germline V gene, CDR1 is SGHNT and CDR2 is YYREEE (reference sequence). J was trimmed by 4 bases and V by 2 bases; bases with no gene match: 10. The CDR3 consists of 16 residues. CDR3 in DNA: TGTGCCAGCAGCTTAGTGCCTACCGGGACAGGGTACGAGCAGTACTTC. Its translation: CASSLVPTGTGYEQYF.

The genes are TRBV30 and TRBJ1-2; the D is unclear. Trimming shortened V by 0 bases and J by 4 bases, and 12 bases separated the two germline ends. Germline CDR1 reads GTSNPN; CDR2 reads SVGIG (reference sequence). CDR3 length: 14 residues. Here the CDR3 reads CAWSVPAARYGYTF. The CDR3 nucleotides read TGTGCCTGGAGTGTCCCGGCGGCCCGCTATGGCTACACCTTC.

The chain has TRBV5-1 and TRBJ1-2; D is ambiguous. The V gene's germline CDR1 is SGHRS and CDR2 YFSETQ. There are 15 residues in the CDR3. Trimming took off 4 bases at V and 0 bases at J, with 13 bases between the two ends. The CDR3, as DNA: TGCGCCAGCAGCCCCCTCGAGAGGTCTAACTATGGCTACACCTTC. It encodes CASSPLERSNYGYTF.

The genes are TRBV6-5 and TRBJ2-5, with 8 bases lining up with TRBD1. This CDR3 has 14 residues. The germline CDR1 and CDR2 sequences are MNHEY and SVGAGI. The V segment lost 6 bases and the J segment 5 bases; nucleotides outside the gene matches: 8. In DNA, the CDR3 is TGTGCCAGCAGCCACATTGACAGGGGTGAGACCCAGTACTTC. Translated: CASSHIDRGETQYF.

The V gene is TRBV3-1 (or the pseudogene TRBV3-2), the J gene TRBJ1-6, with no clear D. V was cut by 3 bases and J by 9 bases, with 18 bases left in between. The CDR3 is 16 amino acids. Per the germline V gene, CDR1 is LGHDT and CDR2 is YNNKEL (reference sequence). The CDR3 DNA reads as TGTGCCAGCAGCCAGTTCCGGGATTTCCGTCTTTCACCCCTCCACTTT. Protein: CASSQFRDFRLSPLHF.